This entry lists 5 T cell receptor beta chains sequenced from one sample in a study of post-analysis software for immune sequencing data. Sequencing libraries made from TCR beta cDNA carried unique molecular identifiers. One entry per CDR3 protein results from TCRdb running MiXCR on the PCR reads. The sample lists over 150,000 distinct CDR3 sequences; 35% to 40% were seen once. Sequenced here: blood, sampled after autologous hematopoietic stem cell transplantation. These receptors originate from a girl aged 5-17 years with multiple sclerosis.

This clonotype was found a few times. The chain combines TRBV12-3 or TRBV12-4 with TRBJ1-2; 8 bases align to TRBD1. The V gene end was trimmed by 6 bases and the J gene end by 7 bases; junction bases not matched to a gene: 13. The CDR3 totals 15 residues. CDR3 bases: TGTGCCAGCAGCCGCGGCCAGGGGGCTTTGGGTGGCTACACCTTC. It translates to CASSRGQGALGGYTF.

This CDR3 reads CASSPQGQGFFF. CDR3 DNA sequence: TGTGCCAGCAGCCCCCAGGGACAGGGCTTTTTCTTC. The chain recombines TRBV7-2 with TRBJ2-1, with 9 bases aligning to TRBD1. The CDR3 loop spans 12 amino acids. Germline V gene lookup returns CDR1 SGHTA and CDR2 FQGNSA. V gave up 5 bases and J gave up 16 bases; unmatched junction bases: 9.

This chain joins TRBV29-1 and TRBJ1-1, with D possibly matching TRBD1 (5 bases). Germline loops: CDR1 SQVTM, CDR2 ANQGSEA. Trimming left V 5 bases short and J 4 bases short, with 20 bases between. This CDR3 spans 15 amino acids. The CDR3 DNA sequence: TGCAGCGTTCTGAACAGATGGGGCCCGGGCACTGAAGCTTTCTTT. This sequence encodes CSVLNRWGPGTEAFF.

There are a few counts of this clonotype. The rearrangement uses TRBV10-3 and TRBJ2-7, with 9 bases identical to TRBD1. Losses at the gene ends were 0 bases for V and 7 bases for J; bases not matched to a gene: 7. The germline V gene encodes CDR1 ENHRY and CDR2 SYGVKD. The CDR3 sequence is 15 residues long. CDR3 region: CAISESRTGVLEQYV. DNA for the CDR3: TGTGCCATCAGTGAGTCTCGGACAGGGGTACTGGAGCAGTACGTC.

This clonotype was observed many times. The rearrangement uses TRBV5-1 and TRBJ2-7; D is possibly TRBD1 (5 bases). The germline V and J ends were trimmed by 3 bases and 3 bases, with 7 bases remaining between them. The CDR3 has 12 residues. CDR1 is SGHRS, CDR2 YFSETQ, per germline. The CDR3 DNA is TGCGCCAGCAGCTCGGACATCTACGAGCAGTACTTC. Amino acid sequence: CASSSDIYEQYF.